One and the same sample provided the 25 T cell receptor beta chains below, sequenced in a study of siplizumab effects on memory and regulatory T cells. The data were produced by immunoSEQ multiplex PCR, yet TCRdb's version contains in-frame clones alone and is incomplete. The sample lists about 100,000 clones; 94% were seen once. Sequenced input: non-Treg CD4+ T cells sorted from blood. These receptors all stem from a human donor in good health.

This clone came up once. The CDR3 DNA sequence: TGTGCCAGCAGCTCGGTGGGACTTCCTAGTGAAGCTTTCTTT. The encoded protein is CASSSVGLPSEAFF. This chain connects TRBV5-4 to TRBJ1-1; weak D call: TRBD1 (5 bases). The CDR3 has 14 residues. Germline CDR1 and CDR2: SGHNT and YYREEE (reference sequence). The V end was cut by 3 bases, the J end by 7 bases, with 16 bases between.

CDR3 protein: CASSESDRVTGYTF. In DNA, the CDR3 is TGCGCCAGCAGTGAGTCTGACAGGGTTACTGGCTACACCTTC. The chain is built from TRBV10-1 and TRBJ1-2; 7 nucleotides align to TRBD1. This CDR3 has 14 residues. CDR1 and CDR2 from the germline V gene are WNHNN and SYGVQD (reference sequence). The V gene end was trimmed by 0 bases and the J gene end by 7 bases; junction bases not matched to a gene: 5.

This clone came up once. The chain joins TRBV5-1 to TRBJ2-5; D possibly matches TRBD1 or TRBD2 (6 bases each). The CDR3 runs to 14 residues. Germline-derived CDR1 and CDR2 are SGHRS and YFSETQ. The V end lost 2 bases, the J end lost 5 bases, and 13 bases lay between the germline ends. CDR3 sequence: CASSLGGMGETQYF. In DNA, the CDR3 is TGCGCCAGCAGCTTAGGGGGGATGGGGGAGACCCAGTACTTC.

The rearrangement joins TRBV28 to TRBJ1-3; TRBD1 agrees at 7 bases. V dropped 6 bases and J dropped 3; count of bases not matched to a gene: 2. Germline CDR1 MDHEN, CDR2 SYDVKM. The CDR3 is made up of 13 amino acids. In DNA form, the CDR3 reads TGTGCCAGCAGGACAGGGATTGGAAACACCATATATTTT. As protein: CASRTGIGNTIYF.

Only one count was recorded for this clone. This chain connects TRBV5-1 to TRBJ2-5; the D is unclear. With 1 base removed from V and 5 bases from J, the gap between germline ends came to 9 bases. The CDR3 spans 13 residues. Germline-derived CDR1 and CDR2 are SGHRS and YFSETQ. The CDR3 spells CASSLPQPETQYF. The CDR3 coding sequence is TGCGCCAGCAGCTTGCCCCAGCCCGAGACCCAGTACTTC.

The chain links TRBV4-1 to TRBJ2-5, with a weak D call TRBD1 (5 bases). This CDR3 region has 16 residues. The germline CDR1 and CDR2 sequences are MGHRA and YSYEKL. V was cut by 0 bases and J by 0 bases, with 11 bases left in between. The DNA for the CDR3 is TGCGCCAGCAGCCAAGAGAACAGGCCGTACCAAGAGACCCAGTACTTC. The encoded protein is CASSQENRPYQETQYF.

The J gene is TRBJ2-7, the V gene TRBV11-3; 7 positions match TRBD1. The CDR3 extends over 13 amino acids. Germline CDR1 and CDR2: SGHNT and YENEEA. Trimming at V came to 4 bases and at J to 2 bases, leaving 2 bases not matched to a gene. CDR3 sequence: CASSSGTAYEQYF. DNA for the CDR3: TGTGCCAGCAGCTCGGGGACAGCCTACGAGCAGTACTTC.

This clone has a single count. The chain recombines TRBV28 with TRBJ2-6; D is unresolved. Trimming took off 6 bases at V and 0 bases at J, with 6 bases between the two ends. Germline V gene lookup returns CDR1 MDHEN and CDR2 SYDVKM. The CDR3 consists of 14 residues. CDR3 in DNA: TGTGCCAGCAGCCTAATCTCTGGGGCCAACGTCCTGACTTTC. As protein: CASSLISGANVLTF.

This rearrangement joins TRBV7-2 to TRBJ1-2; D gene unclear. V dropped 5 bases and J dropped 8 bases, with 12 bases sitting between them. Per the germline V gene, CDR1 is SGHTA and CDR2 is FQGNSA. The CDR3 sequence is 12 residues long. The CDR3: CASSIRVGGYTF. The CDR3 bases are TGTGCCAGCAGCATAAGGGTGGGAGGCTACACCTTC.

The chain links TRBV7-3 to TRBJ2-2, with D perhaps matching TRBD2 (5 bases). This CDR3 has 16 residues. The ends were cut back, 3 bases at V and 0 bases at J, with 11 bases in the middle. The germline V gene has CDR1 SGHTA and CDR2 FQGTGA. This chain's CDR3 is CASSFSPGANTGELFF. CDR3 in DNA: TGTGCCAGCAGCTTCAGTCCCGGGGCGAACACCGGGGAGCTGTTTTTT.

This chain links TRBV2 with TRBJ1-5; the match to TRBD1 covers 9 bases. This CDR3 is built from 13 residues. Trimming cost V 6 bases and J 5 bases; bases outside gene matches: 2. Germline V gives CDR1 SNHLY, CDR2 FYNNEI. The CDR3 DNA follows: TGTGCCAGCAGGGGACAGGGTGATCAGCCCCAGCATTTT. It yields the protein CASRGQGDQPQHF.

The chain employs TRBV5-5 and TRBJ2-7; maybe TRBD1 (5 bases). The CDR3 is 13 residues long. Germline assignment: CDR1 SGHKS and CDR2 YYEKEE (reference sequence). V lost 4 bases and J 0 bases, leaving 8 bases between the germline ends. CDR3 amino acids: CASSRQSSYEQYF. The CDR3 region has the DNA TGTGCCAGCAGCCGACAGAGCTCCTACGAGCAGTACTTC.

This sequence joins TRBV25-1 and TRBJ1-2, with TRBD1 identical over 7 bases. In germline, CDR1 is MGHDK, CDR2 SYGVNS. This CDR3 spans 14 amino acids. V trimming: 2 bases; J trimming: 7 bases; junction bases outside the gene matches: 7. The DNA of the CDR3 is TGTGCCAGCAGTGAAATAGACAGGGAGGGTGGCTACACCTTC. It codes for CASSEIDREGGYTF.

This rearrangement joins TRBV2 to TRBJ2-7, with unresolved D. Trimming pared 3 bases from V and 3 bases from J, leaving 3 bases between. CDR1 SNHLY and CDR2 FYNNEI come from the germline V gene. The CDR3 covers 11 residues. The CDR3 region is CASSEGYEQYF. CDR3 bases: TGTGCCAGCAGTGAGGGCTACGAGCAGTACTTC.

The chain links TRBV19 to TRBJ1-2; TRBD1 matches at 8 bases. This CDR3 has 15 amino acids. Germline V CDR1 and CDR2: LNHDA, SQIVND (reference sequence). V lost 2 bases to trimming and J lost 7 bases; unmatched junction nucleotides: 9. DNA for the CDR3: TGTGCCAGTAGTATAACTCGGACAGGGCCTCCTGGCTACACCTTC. This sequence encodes CASSITRTGPPGYTF.

On this clone itself: Germline is not matched at one junction end, which may reflect a read error. The V call is TRBV7-7, the J call TRBJ2-3; D is uncertain. This CDR3 contains 15 residues. Germline V CDR1 and CDR2: SSHAT, FNYEAQ (reference sequence). The CDR3 here is CASSFRLTSTDTQYF. For the CDR3, the DNA is TGTGCTAGCAGCTTTAGGTTAACTAGCACAGATACGCAGTATTTT.

The chain recombines TRBV10-3 with TRBJ1-4, with a possible D match to TRBD1 (5 bases). V gave up 2 bases and J gave up 8 bases, with 15 bases separating them. In germline, CDR1 is ENHRY, CDR2 SYGVKD. This CDR3 spans 15 amino acids. The CDR3: CAISETARGKEKLFF. For the CDR3, the DNA is TGTGCCATCAGTGAGACGGCACGGGGGAAGGAAAAACTGTTTTTT.

The chain recombines TRBV5-4 with TRBJ2-6; TRBD2 aligns across 11 bases. The V segment lost 1 base and the J segment 0 bases; nucleotides outside the gene matches: 9. Germline V CDR1 and CDR2: SGHNT, YYREEE (reference sequence). The CDR3 is 20 amino acids. CDR3 bases: TGTGCCAGCAGCTTGTATTTAGTAGCGGGAGGGGTCTCTGGGGCCAACGTCCTGACTTTC. It translates to CASSLYLVAGGVSGANVLTF. Full variable domain (outside the CDR3, taken from reference TRBV5-4 and TRBJ2-6): ETGVTQSPTHLIKTRGQQVTLRCSSQSGHNTVSWYQQALGQGPQFIFQYYREEENGRGNFPPRFSGLQFPNYSSELNVNALELDDSALYLCASSLYLVAGGVSGANVLTFGAGSRLTVL.

This clone occurred once. Here the CDR3 reads CASSLAPGQETQYF. CDR3 nucleotide sequence: TGCGCCAGCAGCTTGGCCCCAGGCCAAGAGACCCAGTACTTC. The genes are TRBV5-1 and TRBJ2-5; D is ambiguous. Germline V lookup: CDR1 SGHRS, CDR2 YFSETQ. The length of the CDR3 is 14 residues. V was pared by 0 bases and J by 1 base, with 7 bases between.

The CDR3 DNA follows: TGTGCCCCGGTGAAGCTGTTTTTT. Protein product: CAPVKLFF. The V and J genes are TRBV18 and TRBJ2-2; no reliable D call. The V gene's germline CDR1 is KGHSH and CDR2 LQKENI. There are 8 residues in the CDR3. Trimming cost V 11 bases and J 12 bases, with 7 bases left between them.

V and J are TRBV28 and TRBJ1-2; a possible D gene is TRBD1 (5 bases). The CDR3 consists of 12 residues. V was cut by 3 bases and J by 7 bases, with 9 bases left in between. The V gene's germline CDR1 is MDHEN and CDR2 SYDVKM. The CDR3 loop is CASSLSGFGYTF. CDR3 nucleotides: TGTGCCAGCAGTTTGTCAGGGTTTGGCTACACCTTC.

V usage is TRBV23-1 and J usage is TRBJ1-2; 8 bases fit TRBD1. TRBV23-1 qualifies as an ORF whose function is uncertain. The CDR3 is 14 amino acids. V lost 10 bases and J lost 2; bases outside the gene matches: 9. The CDR3 bases are TGCGCCATCGAGGACAGGGAAAGAAACTATGGCTACACCTTC. This gives the protein CAIEDRERNYGYTF.

V gene TRBV10-2 combines with J gene TRBJ2-7; 10 bases fit TRBD2. The CDR3 is 18 residues long. V shed 6 bases and J 0 bases; nucleotides not matched to a gene: 14. The V gene's germline CDR1 is WSHSY and CDR2 SAAADI. In nucleotides, the CDR3 is TGCGCCAGCAGGTTCGGGGTCGAGCGGGAGGGGTTCTCCTACGAGCAGTACTTC. Residues: CASRFGVEREGFSYEQYF.

The chain joins TRBV10-3 to TRBJ2-7, with 8 bases fitting TRBD1. The CDR3 is 17 residues long. CDR1 and CDR2 from the germline V gene are ENHRY and SYGVKD. V was clipped by 0 bases and J by 1 base; unmatched bases: 8. CDR3 sequence: CAISESSTWDRSYEQYF. As DNA, the CDR3 is TGTGCCATCAGTGAGTCGTCAACGTGGGACAGGTCCTACGAGCAGTACTTC.

The gene calls are TRBV6-1 and TRBJ2-7; tentatively, D is TRBD2 (5 bases). With 7 bases removed from V and 1 base from J, the gap between germline ends came to 8 bases. Germline V gives CDR1 MNHNS, CDR2 SASEGT. CDR3 length: 12 residues. The CDR3 bases are TGTGCCAGCACTACGGGGTCCTACGAGCAGTACTTC. Its protein product is CASTTGSYEQYF.